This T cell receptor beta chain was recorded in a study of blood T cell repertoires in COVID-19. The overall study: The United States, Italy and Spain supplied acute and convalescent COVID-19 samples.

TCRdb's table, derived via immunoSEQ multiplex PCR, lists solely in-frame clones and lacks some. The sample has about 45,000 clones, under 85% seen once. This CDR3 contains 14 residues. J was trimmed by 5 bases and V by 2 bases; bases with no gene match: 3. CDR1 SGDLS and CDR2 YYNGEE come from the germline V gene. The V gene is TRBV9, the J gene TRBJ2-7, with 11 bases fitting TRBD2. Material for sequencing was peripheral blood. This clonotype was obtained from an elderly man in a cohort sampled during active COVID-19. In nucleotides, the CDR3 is TGTGCCAGCAGCGTTAGCGGGGGGGCCCACGAGCAGTACTTC. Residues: CASSVSGGAHEQYF.